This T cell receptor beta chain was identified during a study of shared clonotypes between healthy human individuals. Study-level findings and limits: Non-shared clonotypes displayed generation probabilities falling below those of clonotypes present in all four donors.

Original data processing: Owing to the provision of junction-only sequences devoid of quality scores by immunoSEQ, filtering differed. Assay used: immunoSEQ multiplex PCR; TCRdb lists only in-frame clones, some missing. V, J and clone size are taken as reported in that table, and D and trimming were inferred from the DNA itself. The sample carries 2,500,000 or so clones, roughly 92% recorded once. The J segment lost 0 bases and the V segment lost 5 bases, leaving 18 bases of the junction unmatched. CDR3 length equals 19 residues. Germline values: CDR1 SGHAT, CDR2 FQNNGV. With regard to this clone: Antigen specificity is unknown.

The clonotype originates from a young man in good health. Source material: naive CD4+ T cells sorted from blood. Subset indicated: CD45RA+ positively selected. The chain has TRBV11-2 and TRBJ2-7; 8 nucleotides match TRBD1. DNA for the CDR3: TGTGCCAGCAGCCACCAGCACCCCGGGACAGGCAGACACTCCTACGAGCAGTACTTC. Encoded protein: CASSHQHPGTGRHSYEQYF.